This T cell receptor beta chain was sequenced for a study of blood T cell repertoires in COVID-19. Study overall: Samples taken during acute and convalescent COVID-19 were collected in the United States, Italy and Spain. T cells, B-cell-depleted T cells, or PBMCs provided the cDNA or gDNA that served as material.

Authors' processing steps: Reference gene primer amplification in the assay estimated nucleated cell counts. Data came from immunoSEQ multiplex PCR; TCRdb stores just in-frame clones and leaves some out. That table supplies the V and J calls and clone size; D and trimming were determined from the DNA. The sample yields about 140,000 clones, about four fifths seen once. This CDR3 is built from 12 residues. V was trimmed by 0 bases and J by 7 bases, leaving 7 bases between them. From germline, CDR1 is LGHDT and CDR2 YNNKEL (reference sequence). The clonotype comes from a human donor in a cohort sampled during active COVID-19. What was sequenced was peripheral blood. The V and J genes are TRBV3-1 (or the pseudogene TRBV3-2) and TRBJ2-7, with D hard to call. The CDR3 spells CASSQDVGEQYF. For the CDR3, the DNA is TGTGCCAGCAGCCAAGATGTCGGGGAGCAGTACTTC.